These 29 T cell receptor beta chains originate from one sample sequenced in a study of T cell repertoires in cytomegalovirus infection. TCRdb ran MiXCR on the reads and lists one entry per CDR3 protein. The sample carries approximately 1,000,000 distinct CDR3 sequences, approximately 30% recorded once. For these TCRs, the target antigens are not known. The material was cultured CD8+ T cells from PBMCs, obtained from culture after CMV antigen stimulation. These receptors originate from a human donor in good health (CMV status not recorded). Some clones in this sample may be carry-over from other donors' samples.

About this clonotype: Germline and junction disagree at one end, which may indicate a read error. CDR3 sequence (DNA): TGTGTCAGCAGCTTAAGAGGCCCCACAGATACGCAGTATTTT. It encodes CVSSLRGPTDTQYF. This chain links TRBV7-8 with TRBJ2-3, with D unclear. The CDR3 loop spans 14 amino acids. Germline V gene data show CDR1 as SGHVS and CDR2 as FQNEAQ. Supplemented by reference TRBV7-8 and TRBJ2-3, the full variable domain reads GAGVSQSPRYKVAKRGQDVALRCDPISGHVSLFWYQQALGQGPEFLTYFQNEAQLDKSGLPSDRFFAERPEGSVSTLKIQRTQQEDSAVYLCVSSLRGPTDTQYFGPGTRLTVL.

The J gene is TRBJ2-3, the V gene TRBV27; D might be TRBD2 (6 bases). CDR1 and CDR2 (germline): MNHEY, SMNVEV (reference sequence). This CDR3 region has 16 residues. V dropped 5 bases and J dropped 0 bases, with 15 bases sitting between them. Here the CDR3 DNA reads TGTGCCAGCAGTGCACCAGGAGCGGGTAGCACAGATACGCAGTATTTT. It yields the protein CASSAPGAGSTDTQYF.

This clonotype was detected only once. V usage is TRBV20-1 and J usage is TRBJ1-5; D is possibly TRBD1 (5 bases). V lost 0 bases, J lost 0 bases, and 12 bases lay in between. The CDR3 loop spans 16 amino acids. Germline-derived CDR1 and CDR2 are DFQATT and SNEGSKA (reference sequence). As DNA, the CDR3 is TGCAGTGCTAGAGAAACTGGGGGGTATAGCAATCAGCCCCAGCATTTT. This sequence encodes CSARETGGYSNQPQHF.

The chain couples TRBV27 to TRBJ1-2; TRBD1 is a possible D gene (5 bases). This CDR3 is built from 15 residues. Trimming removed 0 bases from V and 4 bases from J, with 12 bases in between. Germline CDR1 and CDR2: MNHEY and SMNVEV (reference sequence). The CDR3 bases are TGTGCCAGCAGTTTATCGTATGGAGGGACCTATGGCTACACCTTC. Amino acids: CASSLSYGGTYGYTF.

The chain employs TRBV27 and TRBJ1-5; D is possibly TRBD1 (5 bases). The CDR3 has 11 amino acids. Germline V lookup: CDR1 MNHEY, CDR2 SMNVEV (reference sequence). The V end lost 3 bases, the J end lost 15 bases, and 12 bases lay between the germline ends. CDR3 in DNA: TGTGCCAGCAGTTTCGGGGGTTCGATGCATTTT. As protein: CASSFGGSMHF.

The chain has TRBV27 and TRBJ1-4; D is perhaps TRBD1 (5 bases). Germline lookup yields CDR1 MNHEY and CDR2 SMNVEV (reference sequence). V lost 8 bases and J lost 7, with 17 bases in between. There are 14 residues in the CDR3. CDR3 nucleotides: TGTGCCAGCGGAGTGTGGGGGAGGGGTGAAAAACTGTTTTTT. It specifies CASGVWGRGEKLFF.

The V call is TRBV6-1, the J call TRBJ2-7, with no clear D. This CDR3 has 14 amino acids. Germline values: CDR1 MNHNS, CDR2 SASEGT. V lost 5 bases and J 5 bases, leaving 16 bases between the germline ends. As DNA, the CDR3 is TGTGCCAGCAGTTTGCGCAACGGAAGGGACGAGCAGTACTTC. The encoded protein is CASSLRNGRDEQYF.

This chain links TRBV28 with TRBJ2-1; 15 bases map to TRBD2. Trimming removed 2 bases from V and 9 bases from J; junction bases left unmatched: 11. This CDR3 has 18 residues. Germline V CDR1 and CDR2: MDHEN, SYDVKM. The CDR3: CASSLTGWTSGGAGEQFF. The CDR3 coding sequence is TGTGCCAGCAGTTTAACTGGGTGGACTAGCGGGGGGGCCGGTGAGCAGTTCTTC. Supplemented by reference TRBV28 and TRBJ2-1, the full variable domain reads DVKVTQSSRYLVKRTGEKVFLECVQDMDHENMFWYRQDPGLGLRLIYFSYDVKMKEKGDIPEGYSVSREKKERFSLILESASTNQTSMYLCASSLTGWTSGGAGEQFFGPGTRLTVL.

For this clonotype: A read error may be the cause here, since a much bigger clone is one base away. The rearrangement joins TRBV7-6 to TRBJ2-1; no reliable D call. The CDR3 extends over 13 amino acids. Germline CDR1 is SGHVS and CDR2 is FNYEAQ. The V gene lost 7 bases and the J gene lost 5 bases, with 12 bases spanning the gap. CDR3 amino acids: CASTSAGHNEQFF. Here the CDR3 DNA reads TGTGCCAGCACCTCGGCCGGGCACAATGAGCAGTTCTTC. Filled out from reference TRBV7-6 and TRBJ2-1, the complete variable domain reads GAGVSQSPRYKVTKRGQDVALRCDPISGHVSLYWYRQALGQGPEFLTYFNYEAQQDKSGLPNDRFSAERPEGSISTLTIQRTEQRDSAMYRCASTSAGHNEQFFGPGTRLTVL.

This clonotype was detected only a few times. The chain couples TRBV9 to TRBJ2-5; 8 bases match TRBD2. The CDR3 is 15 amino acids. Trimming at V came to 2 bases and at J to 5 bases, leaving 8 bases not matched to a gene. Germline CDR1 is SGDLS and CDR2 is YYNGEE. CDR3 in amino acids: CASSVSGGTGETQYF. The CDR3 nucleotides read TGTGCCAGCAGCGTGAGCGGGGGCACCGGGGAGACCCAGTACTTC.

The chain couples TRBV12-3 or TRBV12-4 to TRBJ1-5, with D possibly matching TRBD1 (5 bases). V was shortened by 4 bases and J by 2 bases, with 12 bases between the two germline ends. This CDR3 comprises 15 residues. CDR3 sequence reads: CASSSSETGNQPQHF. For the CDR3, the DNA is TGTGCCAGCAGTTCCTCCGAGACAGGCAATCAGCCCCAGCATTTT.

This chain links TRBV11-2 with TRBJ2-7; the match to TRBD1 covers 8 bases. Germline CDR1 reads SGHAT; CDR2 reads FQNNGV. The CDR3 extends over 15 amino acids. V trimming: 0 bases; J trimming: 0 bases; junction bases outside the gene matches: 1. The CDR3 DNA reads as TGTGCCAGCAGCTTAGACAGGGGGCTCTCCTACGAGCAGTACGTC. This gives the protein CASSLDRGLSYEQYV.

The chain has TRBV7-2 and TRBJ2-1; the match to TRBD2 covers 10 bases. CDR1 is SGHTA, CDR2 FQGNSA, per germline. The CDR3 is 15 residues long. V was pared by 7 bases and J by 3 bases, with 6 bases of the junction left unmatched. CDR3 bases: TGTGCCAGCAACCAGCGGGGGGGAGTCTACAATGAGCAGTTCTTC. Translated, it gives CASNQRGGVYNEQFF.

The chain is built from TRBV7-6 and TRBJ2-6; D gene ambiguous. The CDR3 is made up of 14 amino acids. Trimming stripped 5 bases from V and 4 bases from J, with 9 bases between. The V gene's germline CDR1 is SGHVS and CDR2 FNYEAQ. DNA for the CDR3: TGTGCCAGCAGCCCTCCTGCGGGGGCCAACGTCCTGACTTTC. Its protein product is CASSPPAGANVLTF.

The rearrangement links TRBV7-2 to TRBJ1-5, with no clear D. Germline V gene sequence: CDR1 SGHTA, CDR2 FQGNSA. V lost 0 bases and J 2 bases, leaving 5 bases between the germline ends. The CDR3 spans 14 residues. In DNA, the CDR3 is TGTGCCAGCAGCTTAGCCCATCGCAATCAGCCCCAGCATTTT. Translating it yields CASSLAHRNQPQHF.

The chain links TRBV20-1 to TRBJ2-5; no reliable D call. The germline V and J ends were trimmed by 1 base and 2 bases, with 11 bases remaining between them. The CDR3 covers 14 residues. Germline-derived CDR1 and CDR2 are DFQATT and SNEGSKA (reference sequence). The CDR3 loop reads CSARVNSPQETQYF. In DNA form, the CDR3 reads TGCAGTGCTAGAGTAAACTCCCCACAAGAGACCCAGTACTTC.

The J gene is TRBJ2-1, the V gene TRBV5-1; TRBD2 might be the D (5 bases). Germline CDR1 reads SGHRS; CDR2 reads YFSETQ. This CDR3 is built from 17 residues. The V end was cut by 0 bases, the J end by 7 bases, with 20 bases between. CDR3 coding DNA: TGCGCCAGCAGCTTGGAAGGGTGGACGACTACGAAGAATGAGCAGTTCTTC. Its protein product is CASSLEGWTTTKNEQFF. Full variable domain (outside the CDR3, taken from reference TRBV5-1 and TRBJ2-1): KAGVTQTPRYLIKTRGQQVTLSCSPISGHRSVSWYQQTPGQGLQFLFEYFSETQRNKGNFPGRFSGRQFSNSRSEMNVSTLELGDSALYLCASSLEGWTTTKNEQFFGPGTRLTVL.

This clonotype was counted ten times or more. This sequence joins TRBV6-2 or TRBV6-3 and TRBJ2-3; D is tentatively TRBD1 or TRBD2 (5 bases each). The CDR3 is made up of 14 amino acids. Germline V gene data show CDR1 as MNHEY and CDR2 as SVGEGT. V lost 2 bases and J 4 bases, leaving 10 bases between the germline ends. CDR3 sequence: CASSYSRGADTQYF. The CDR3 bases are TGTGCCAGCAGTTACAGCCGGGGCGCAGATACGCAGTATTTT.

V gene TRBV29-1 combines with J gene TRBJ2-1; the D is unclear. Germline CDR1 SQVTM, CDR2 ANQGSEA. This CDR3 spans 16 amino acids. V was cut by 2 bases and J by 1 base, with 15 bases left in between. The DNA for the CDR3 is TGCAGCGTTGAATCTTCCTCGAGAGGTTCCTACAATGAGCAGTTCTTC. Its protein product is CSVESSSRGSYNEQFF.

Remarks on this clonotype: This may arise from a read error, as a much more abundant clone is one base away. Written as DNA, the CDR3 is TGTGCCAGCAGCTTAGAAGGGTATCAGCCCCAGCATTTT. As protein: CASSLEGYQPQHF. This chain uses TRBV7-8 with TRBJ1-5, with no clear D. The CDR3 loop spans 13 amino acids. CDR1 is SGHVS and CDR2 is FQNEAQ in the germline V gene. V gave up 1 base and J gave up 5 bases, with 6 bases separating them. Variable domain in full (rest from reference TRBV7-8 and TRBJ1-5): GAGVSQSPRYKVAKRGQDVALRCDPISGHVSLFWYQQALGQGPEFLTYFQNEAQLDKSGLPSDRFFAERPEGSVSTLKIQRTQQEDSAVYLCASSLEGYQPQHFGDGTRLSIL.

In its sample, this clonotype was seen many times. This sequence joins TRBV7-2 and TRBJ2-3; D unclear. The CDR3 extends over 16 amino acids. Trimming took off 1 base at V and 0 bases at J, with 11 bases between the two ends. CDR1 and CDR2 from the germline V gene are SGHTA and FQGNSA. In nucleotides, the CDR3 is TGTGCCAGCAGCTTAGATTTAGCCTCTAGCACAGATACGCAGTATTTT. Its translation is CASSLDLASSTDTQYF.

This clonotype appeared a few times. V gene TRBV5-6 combines with J gene TRBJ1-5; TRBD1 agrees at 10 bases. Unmatched junction bases numbered 6, after V lost 3 bases and J lost 0 bases. Germline V gene data show CDR1 as SGHDT and CDR2 as YYEEEE. The CDR3 is 17 amino acids. Written as DNA, the CDR3 is TGTGCCAGCAGCTCGGACAGGGGGGTCGATAGCAATCAGCCCCAGCATTTT. It is translated as CASSSDRGVDSNQPQHF.

The CDR3 is CASRIGRSTDTQYF. Written as DNA, the CDR3 is TGTGCCAGCAGGATTGGCAGGAGCACAGATACGCAGTATTTT. The J gene is TRBJ2-3, the V gene TRBV7-6, with D uncertain. Germline CDR1 SGHVS, CDR2 FNYEAQ. This CDR3 region has 14 residues. V was pared by 6 bases and J by 0 bases, with 10 bases between.

This clonotype was counted a few times. Here the CDR3 DNA reads TGTGCCAGCGTACAGTCCAACACCGGGGAGCTGTTTTTT. It specifies CASVQSNTGELFF. V usage is TRBV2 and J usage is TRBJ2-2; D not certain. The CDR3 sequence is 13 residues long. The germline V gene has CDR1 SNHLY and CDR2 FYNNEI. Trimming took off 8 bases at V and 2 bases at J, with 9 bases between the two ends.

The J gene is TRBJ1-2, the V gene TRBV5-6; 8 nucleotides align to TRBD1. V dropped 7 bases and J dropped 3; count of bases not matched to a gene: 5. Germline V gene data show CDR1 as SGHDT and CDR2 as YYEEEE. The CDR3 is 13 residues long. The CDR3 DNA is TGTGCCAGCTTCGACAGGGGCGACTATGGCTACACCTTC. Translated, it gives CASFDRGDYGYTF.

V usage is TRBV19 and J usage is TRBJ1-1; D call uncertain. The CDR3 spans 13 residues. The V end lost 10 bases, the J end lost 3 bases, and 15 bases lay between the germline ends. Germline V CDR1 and CDR2: LNHDA, SQIVND (reference sequence). The CDR3 protein is CATLKLGDTEAFF. The CDR3 bases are TGTGCCACACTAAAGTTAGGCGACACTGAAGCTTTCTTT.

The V and J genes are TRBV6-6 and TRBJ1-6, with D unresolved. From germline, CDR1 is MNHNY and CDR2 SVGAGI (reference sequence). Trimming cost V 7 bases and J 5 bases, with 9 bases left between them. The CDR3 runs 13 residues. This chain's CDR3 is CASIEHNNSPLHF. In DNA form, the CDR3 reads TGTGCCAGCATCGAGCATAATAATTCACCCCTCCACTTT.

This rearrangement joins TRBV19 to TRBJ1-5, with TRBD1 as a possible D gene (5 bases). The CDR3 runs 15 residues. V lost 0 bases and J 11 bases, leaving 17 bases between the germline ends. Germline assignment: CDR1 LNHDA and CDR2 SQIVND (reference sequence). The CDR3 nucleotides read TGTGCCAGTAGTATAGATGTAGGTCCCAGGGAGGCCCAGCATTTT. The encoded protein is CASSIDVGPREAQHF.

This clonotype was observed a handful of times. The rearrangement links TRBV12-3 or TRBV12-4 to TRBJ1-6, with TRBD1 identical over 7 bases. V dropped 4 bases and J dropped 14; count of bases not matched to a gene: 11. This CDR3 has 14 amino acids. The CDR3 reads CASSSSGQRGALHF. CDR3 coding DNA: TGTGCCAGCAGTTCGTCGGGACAGCGGGGGGCCCTCCACTTT.